This TCR beta chain originates from a study of blood T cell repertoires in COVID-19. Profiled with immunoSEQ multiplex PCR; TCRdb holds only in-frame clones, not every one. Of a few hundred thousand clones detected, 88% appear once; the ten largest clones hold approximately 1%. Participant age was about 18 to 100 years, and participants resided in 25 or so US areas. Grouping used clinical history reported by participants in a survey and questionnaire. Germline assignment: CDR1 MDHEN and CDR2 SYDVKM. Trimming stripped 5 bases from V and 0 bases from J, with 16 bases between. CDR3 length: 17 residues. Sequencing was done on a sample of PBMCs or T cells enriched from blood (not recorded which). The TCR comes from a woman under 40 who had recovered from COVID-19. The chain recombines TRBV28 with TRBJ1-4, with a weak D call TRBD1 (5 bases). The CDR3 loop is CASSTHGQGATNEKLFF. CDR3 in DNA: TGTGCCAGCAGTACACACGGACAAGGTGCAACTAATGAAAAACTGTTTTTT.